These T cell receptor beta chains were read from a single sample in a study of blood T cell repertoires in COVID-19. The method was immunoSEQ multiplex PCR; TCRdb's version includes in-frame clones alone and lacks a portion of them. The top ten clones hold 40% to 55% of a sample with over 120,000 clones, about 80% of them seen once. The sample comprised peripheral blood. The source is a human donor in a cohort sampled during active COVID-19. The CDR3 runs from the conserved cysteine through the conserved F or W. The D gene is left open where the match is weak. Not all rows give a size; the values are once, few, many and, for expanded clones, a class.

d_gene: NA; v_gene: TRBV7-8; j_gene: TRBJ1-2; abundance: NA; CDR3nt: TGTGCCAGCAGCTCACTCTGGGGGCTTGTTGGCTACACCTTC; CDR3aa: CASSSLWGLVGYTF
d_gene: TRBD2; v_gene: TRBV5-1; j_gene: TRBJ2-1; abundance: NA; CDR3nt: TGCGCCAGCAGCTTGCAACTAGCGGGAGTAGACCGAGAGCAGTTCTTC; CDR3aa: CASSLQLAGVDREQFF
d_gene: TRBD2; v_gene: TRBV20-1; j_gene: TRBJ2-1; abundance: NA; CDR3nt: TGCAGTGCTAGTAGAAGACTAGCGGGGGACAATGAGCAGTTCTTC; CDR3aa: CSASRRLAGDNEQFF
d_gene: NA; v_gene: TRBV9; j_gene: TRBJ1-2; abundance: NA; CDR3nt: TGTGCCAGCAGCGGAGGGCAGGGGCGCAACTATGGCTACACCTTC; CDR3aa: CASSGGQGRNYGYTF
d_gene: NA; v_gene: TRBV2; j_gene: TRBJ2-6; abundance: NA; CDR3nt: TGTGCCAGCAGTGAGCGCTCTGGGGCCAACGTCCTGACTTTC; CDR3aa: CASSERSGANVLTF
d_gene: NA; v_gene: TRBV12-3/TRBV12-4; j_gene: TRBJ2-1; abundance: NA; CDR3nt: TGTGCCAGCAGTTTACGGGGATACAATGAGCAGTTCTTC; CDR3aa: CASSLRGYNEQFF
d_gene: NA; v_gene: TRBV9; j_gene: TRBJ2-1; abundance: NA; CDR3nt: TGTGCCAGCAGCGTAGGCGGGCTCTCCTACAATGAGCAGTTCTTC; CDR3aa: CASSVGGLSYNEQFF
d_gene: NA; v_gene: TRBV19; j_gene: TRBJ2-3; abundance: NA; CDR3nt: TGTGCCAGTAGTTTCTCCGGACTGGTTACGCAGTATTTT; CDR3aa: CASSFSGLVTQYF
d_gene: TRBD2; v_gene: TRBV4-1; j_gene: TRBJ2-3; abundance: NA; CDR3nt: TGCGCCAGCAGCTGGAGCGGGGCGACAGATACGCAGTATTTT; CDR3aa: CASSWSGATDTQYF
d_gene: NA; v_gene: TRBV7-8; j_gene: TRBJ1-3; abundance: NA; CDR3nt: TGTGCCAGCAGCTTAGGGGGAGGGTTCTCTGGAAACACCATATATTTT; CDR3aa: CASSLGGGFSGNTIYF
d_gene: TRBD2; v_gene: TRBV28; j_gene: TRBJ2-1; abundance: NA; CDR3nt: TGTGCCAGCAGGGCGGCGGGCGGGAGGTACAATGAGCAGTTCTTC; CDR3aa: CASRAAGGRYNEQFF
d_gene: TRBD1; v_gene: TRBV10-3; j_gene: TRBJ1-2; abundance: NA; CDR3nt: TGTGCCATCAGTGAGTCGGGGACAGCTTTCTATGGCTACACCTTC; CDR3aa: CAISESGTAFYGYTF
d_gene: TRBD1; v_gene: TRBV19; j_gene: TRBJ1-2; abundance: NA; CDR3nt: TGTGCCAGCGCCGGGACAGAATATGGCTACACCTTC; CDR3aa: CASAGTEYGYTF
d_gene: NA; v_gene: TRBV7-9; j_gene: TRBJ1-2; abundance: NA; CDR3nt: TGTGCCAGCAGCCTCGAGGGAAGCCTCGGCTACACCTTC; CDR3aa: CASSLEGSLGYTF
d_gene: NA; v_gene: TRBV4-2; j_gene: TRBJ2-5; abundance: NA; CDR3nt: TGTGCCAGCAGCCAAGTCCAGGGTGAGACCCAGTACTTC; CDR3aa: CASSQVQGETQYF
d_gene: NA; v_gene: TRBV27; j_gene: TRBJ2-7; abundance: NA; CDR3nt: TGTGCCAGCAGAGGGAGTGGGTTCGATAGCTCCTACGAGCAGTACTTC; CDR3aa: CASRGSGFDSSYEQYF
d_gene: TRBD2; v_gene: TRBV29-1; j_gene: TRBJ2-1; abundance: NA; CDR3nt: TGCAGCGCACTCCGACTAGCGGGAGAGCAGTTCTTC; CDR3aa: CSALRLAGEQFF
d_gene: TRBD2; v_gene: TRBV3-1/TRBV3-2; j_gene: TRBJ2-5; abundance: once; CDR3nt: TGTGCCAGCAGCCACCGCCGCCCGGGGGGAAAAGAGACCCAGTACTTC; CDR3aa: CASSHRRPGGKETQYF
d_gene: TRBD1; v_gene: TRBV7-2; j_gene: TRBJ1-2; abundance: once; CDR3nt: TGTGCCAGCAGCCACCGGACAGGGTTCGGTGGCTACACCTTC; CDR3aa: CASSHRTGFGGYTF
d_gene: TRBD1; v_gene: TRBV7-9; j_gene: TRBJ2-3; abundance: NA; CDR3nt: TGTGCCAGCAGCTTAGGGGGGACAGGGTTGACAGATACGCAGTATTTT; CDR3aa: CASSLGGTGLTDTQYF
d_gene: NA; v_gene: TRBV18; j_gene: TRBJ1-5; abundance: once; CDR3nt: TGTGCCAGCTCACCAATCGAAAGCTCTAATAATCAGCCCCAGCATTTT; CDR3aa: CASSPIESSNNQPQHF
d_gene: NA; v_gene: TRBV19; j_gene: TRBJ2-5; abundance: NA; CDR3nt: TGTGCCAGTAGTATAGTAGTCCAAGAGACCCAGTACTTC; CDR3aa: CASSIVVQETQYF
d_gene: NA; v_gene: TRBV12-5; j_gene: TRBJ1-4; abundance: NA; CDR3nt: TGTGCTAGTGGCGCGGGGGTCCGGAATGAAAAACTGTTTTTT; CDR3aa: CASGAGVRNEKLFF
d_gene: NA; v_gene: TRBV11-2; j_gene: TRBJ1-1; abundance: NA; CDR3nt: TGTGCCAGCAGCTTATCTTACACCGAAAACACTGAAGCTTTCTTT; CDR3aa: CASSLSYTENTEAFF
d_gene: NA; v_gene: TRBV11-3; j_gene: TRBJ1-3; abundance: NA; CDR3nt: TGTGCCAGCAGCCCCGGTGGAGGGGAGGCCGGAAACACCATATATTTT; CDR3aa: CASSPGGGEAGNTIYF
d_gene: NA; v_gene: TRBV5-4; j_gene: TRBJ1-5; abundance: NA; CDR3nt: TGTGCCAGCAGCTTGGGGGCGGGTCCCAATCAGCCCCAGCATTTT; CDR3aa: CASSLGAGPNQPQHF
d_gene: TRBD1; v_gene: TRBV2; j_gene: TRBJ2-3; abundance: once; CDR3nt: TGTGCCAGCAGGTTACACGACAGGGCAGATACGCAGTATTTT; CDR3aa: CASRLHDRADTQYF
d_gene: TRBD2; v_gene: TRBV27; j_gene: TRBJ2-3; abundance: NA; CDR3nt: TGTGCCAGCAGTTCCCGGACTAGCGGCCTCACAGATACGCAGTATTTT; CDR3aa: CASSSRTSGLTDTQYF
d_gene: NA; v_gene: TRBV6-5; j_gene: TRBJ1-1; abundance: NA; CDR3nt: TGTGCCAGCAGTACTACAGGGAGCACTGAAGCTTTCTTT; CDR3aa: CASSTTGSTEAFF
d_gene: TRBD1; v_gene: TRBV5-1; j_gene: TRBJ2-1; abundance: NA; CDR3nt: TGCGCCAGCAGCCTAGGGACAGGGAAGGGTGAGCAGTTCTTC; CDR3aa: CASSLGTGKGEQFF
d_gene: TRBD2; v_gene: TRBV11-2; j_gene: TRBJ2-1; abundance: NA; CDR3nt: TGTGCCAGCAGCGCACAGACTAGCGGGGGCTACAATGAGCAGTTCTTC; CDR3aa: CASSAQTSGGYNEQFF
d_gene: TRBD1; v_gene: TRBV29-1; j_gene: TRBJ2-3; abundance: NA; CDR3nt: TGCAGCGTTGCAACAGGGGTTCCAGATACGCAGTATTTT; CDR3aa: CSVATGVPDTQYF
d_gene: TRBD2; v_gene: TRBV7-2; j_gene: TRBJ2-7; abundance: NA; CDR3nt: TGTGCCAGCAGCTTAGATGGGACTAGCGGGGGGGCGCGAGAGCAGTACTTC; CDR3aa: CASSLDGTSGGAREQYF
d_gene: NA; v_gene: TRBV12-3/TRBV12-4; j_gene: TRBJ1-5; abundance: NA; CDR3nt: TGTGCCAGCAGTTTAGGGAGGGAGCAGCCCCAGCATTTT; CDR3aa: CASSLGREQPQHF
d_gene: TRBD1; v_gene: TRBV6-5; j_gene: TRBJ1-2; abundance: NA; CDR3nt: TGTGCCAGCAGTTACTCTTCCAGGGGGCGGCCTGGCTACACCTTC; CDR3aa: CASSYSSRGRPGYTF
d_gene: NA; v_gene: TRBV5-6; j_gene: TRBJ1-6; abundance: NA; CDR3nt: TGTGCCAGCAGCTTGGCGGCAGGAAATTCACCCCTCCACTTT; CDR3aa: CASSLAAGNSPLHF
d_gene: TRBD1; v_gene: TRBV25-1; j_gene: TRBJ2-2; abundance: NA; CDR3nt: TGTGCCAGCAGTGGGACAGGGGAGAGCGGGGAGCTGTTTTTT; CDR3aa: CASSGTGESGELFF
d_gene: NA; v_gene: TRBV11-2; j_gene: TRBJ2-5; abundance: NA; CDR3nt: TGTGCCAGCAGCCAGAGAGGGCAGGTGGGGACCCAGTACTTC; CDR3aa: CASSQRGQVGTQYF
d_gene: TRBD1; v_gene: TRBV19; j_gene: TRBJ1-3; abundance: NA; CDR3nt: TGTGCCAGTAGTGCCCAGGGACAGGGGGCGGGAAACACCATATATTTT; CDR3aa: CASSAQGQGAGNTIYF
d_gene: NA; v_gene: TRBV18; j_gene: TRBJ1-1; abundance: NA; CDR3nt: TGTGCCAGCTCTCGGCTTAGGGGGACCGACACTGAAGCTTTCTTT; CDR3aa: CASSRLRGTDTEAFF
d_gene: NA; v_gene: TRBV11-2; j_gene: TRBJ1-4; abundance: NA; CDR3nt: TGTGCCAGCAGCTTCCAGGGAGGAACTAATGAAAAACTGTTTTTT; CDR3aa: CASSFQGGTNEKLFF
d_gene: TRBD2; v_gene: TRBV11-2; j_gene: TRBJ2-3; abundance: NA; CDR3nt: TGTGCCAGCAGTTCTAGCGGGAGAACCACAGATACGCAGTATTTT; CDR3aa: CASSSSGRTTDTQYF
d_gene: TRBD1; v_gene: TRBV20-1; j_gene: TRBJ1-1; abundance: NA; CDR3nt: TGCAGTGCTAGTCCCAACCGACAGGGGAACACTGAAGCTTTCTTT; CDR3aa: CSASPNRQGNTEAFF